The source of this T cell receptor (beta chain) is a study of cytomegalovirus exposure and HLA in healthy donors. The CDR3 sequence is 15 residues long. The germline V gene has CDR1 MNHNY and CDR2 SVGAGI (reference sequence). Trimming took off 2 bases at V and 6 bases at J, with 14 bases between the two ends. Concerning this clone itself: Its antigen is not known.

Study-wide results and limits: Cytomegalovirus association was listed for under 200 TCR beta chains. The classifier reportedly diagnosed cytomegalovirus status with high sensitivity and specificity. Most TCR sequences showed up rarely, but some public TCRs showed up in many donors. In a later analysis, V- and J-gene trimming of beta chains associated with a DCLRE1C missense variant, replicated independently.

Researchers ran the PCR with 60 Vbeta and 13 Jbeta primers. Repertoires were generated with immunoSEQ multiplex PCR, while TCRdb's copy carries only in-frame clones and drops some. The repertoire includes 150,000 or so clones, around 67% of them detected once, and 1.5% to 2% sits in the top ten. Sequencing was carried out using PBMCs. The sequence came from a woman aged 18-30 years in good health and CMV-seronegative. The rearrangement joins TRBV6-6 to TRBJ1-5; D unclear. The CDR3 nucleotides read TGTGCCAGCAGTTACGGAGGGTCGAGACTTCAGCCCCAGCATTTT. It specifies CASSYGGSRLQPQHF.